These 32 T cell receptor beta chains were all obtained from the same sample, sequenced in a study of T-cell memory formation after mild COVID-19. TCRdb independently ran MiXCR on the 5' RACE reads; one entry per CDR3 protein. The sample consists of about 81,000 distinct CDR3 sequences, approximately 23% of them appearing once. The specimen was PBMCs or a T cell subset sorted from them (not recorded which). The source is a man younger than 35 who had mild COVID-19 (a few samples of this study predate the infection). Cell type and time point are not known.

This clonotype was recorded a few times. CDR3 sequence: CASSPRHSIPGTQYF. CDR3 bases: TGTGCCAGCAGCCCCCGGCACTCTATCCCCGGGACCCAGTACTTC. The chain joins TRBV7-9 to TRBJ2-5; unclear D gene. The CDR3 contains 15 residues. Germline assignment: CDR1 SEHNR and CDR2 FQNEAQ (reference sequence). Trimming pared 5 bases from V and 7 bases from J, leaving 20 bases between.

This clonotype was seen more than once but under ten times. The chain has TRBV7-2 and TRBJ1-1, with D unclear. There are 14 residues in the CDR3. Between the trimmed V and J ends, which lost 1 base and 4 bases, there was a span of 10 bases. Germline CDR1 is SGHTA and CDR2 is FQGNSA. The CDR3: CASSLVPVSTEAFF. CDR3 nucleotides: TGTGCCAGCAGCTTAGTCCCAGTTTCCACTGAAGCTTTCTTT.

This chain links TRBV6-5 with TRBJ2-7; D might be TRBD1 (6 bases). The CDR3 is made up of 13 amino acids. The ends were cut back, 0 bases at V and 6 bases at J, with 9 bases in the middle. Germline CDR1 is MNHEY and CDR2 is SVGAGI. This CDR3 reads CASSYSGGSEQYV. DNA for the CDR3: TGTGCCAGCAGTTACTCTGGGGGCAGCGAGCAGTACGTC.

This clonotype was found a few times. The chain is built from TRBV6-2 or TRBV6-3 and TRBJ2-7; D is possibly TRBD1 (6 bases). Trimming removed 5 bases at V and 2 bases at J, with 13 bases between. The V gene's germline CDR1 is MNHEY and CDR2 SVGEGT. The CDR3 totals 14 residues. The CDR3 loop reads CASSGTGFTYEQYF. Here the CDR3 DNA reads TGTGCCAGCAGTGGAACAGGGTTTACCTACGAGCAGTACTTC.

This chain uses TRBV7-9 with TRBJ2-3, with 7 bases aligning to TRBD2. CDR1 and CDR2 (germline): SEHNR, FQNEAQ (reference sequence). V shed 1 base, J shed 2 bases, and the junction held 3 bases outside the gene matches. This CDR3 has 15 residues. As DNA, the CDR3 is TGTGCCAGCAGCTTAGTCGGGGGGTTCACAGATACGCAGTATTTT. It codes for CASSLVGGFTDTQYF.

This sequence joins TRBV5-6 and TRBJ2-1; 8 nucleotides match TRBD2. The CDR3 is made up of 13 amino acids. Germline lookup yields CDR1 SGHDT and CDR2 YYEEEE. The V and J ends lost 2 bases and 12 bases, in that order; junction bases with no gene match: 7. CDR3 DNA sequence: TGTGCCAGCAGCTTCAGCGGGGGCCCAAGGCAGTTCTTC. Encoded protein: CASSFSGGPRQFF. The whole variable domain, filled in from reference TRBV5-6 and TRBJ2-1, reads DAGVTQSPTHLIKTRGQQVTLRCSPKSGHDTVSWYQQALGQGPQFIFQYYEEEERQRGNFPDRFSGHQFPNYSSELNVNALLLGDSALYLCASSFSGGPRQFFGPGTRLTVL.

The rearrangement links TRBV20-1 to TRBJ1-1; D remains ambiguous. This CDR3 spans 14 amino acids. V shed 0 bases and J shed 3 bases, with 11 bases lying between them. Germline CDR1 is DFQATT and CDR2 is SNEGSKA (reference sequence). CDR3 protein: CSAREDRDHTEAFF. CDR3 nucleotide sequence: TGCAGTGCTAGAGAGGACCGCGACCACACTGAAGCTTTCTTT.

This rearrangement joins TRBV7-6 to TRBJ1-1; D is perhaps TRBD1 (6 bases). CDR3 length: 13 amino acids. V lost 4 bases, J lost 4 bases, and 10 bases lay in between. Germline V gene lookup returns CDR1 SGHVS and CDR2 FNYEAQ. The CDR3 DNA reads as TGTGCCAGCAGCTACAGGGAGAGCACTGAAGCTTTCTTT. This gives the protein CASSYRESTEAFF.

The V gene is TRBV4-1, the J gene TRBJ1-2; possible D gene TRBD1, 6 bases. Germline CDR1 is MGHRA and CDR2 is YSYEKL. The CDR3 totals 14 residues. V was cut by 0 bases and J by 4 bases, with 9 bases left in between. DNA of the CDR3: TGCGCCAGCAGCCAAGATGCGGGGGCCTATGGCTACACCTTC. It specifies CASSQDAGAYGYTF.

The CDR3 here is CATSDGRKETQYF. CDR3 in DNA: TGTGCCACCAGTGACGGGCGGAAAGAGACCCAGTACTTC. J is TRBJ2-5 and V is TRBV24-1, with no clear D. With 4 bases removed from V and 3 bases from J, the gap between germline ends came to 8 bases. From germline, CDR1 is KGHDR and CDR2 SFDVKD. The CDR3 is made up of 13 amino acids.

The rearrangement links TRBV5-1 to TRBJ2-5; TRBD1 might be the D (5 bases). The germline CDR1 and CDR2 sequences are SGHRS and YFSETQ. This CDR3 has 14 amino acids. Trimming stripped 1 base from V and 5 bases from J, with 12 bases between. For the CDR3, the DNA is TGCGCCAGCAGCTTGAGGATCTCAGGGGAGACCCAGTACTTC. It translates to CASSLRISGETQYF.

This chain uses TRBV11-2 with TRBJ2-5; 9 nucleotides match TRBD2. The CDR3 covers 18 residues. Germline V lookup: CDR1 SGHAT, CDR2 FQNNGV. V trimming: 0 bases; J trimming: 5 bases; junction bases outside the gene matches: 13. The CDR3 DNA sequence: TGTGCCAGCAGCTTAGATCCCCCTTGGCGGGGGGGCCCGGAGACCCAGTACTTC. It codes for CASSLDPPWRGGPETQYF.

The chain has TRBV14 and TRBJ1-1; D gene ambiguous. Trimming stripped 9 bases from V and 0 bases from J, with 14 bases between. Looked up from germline, CDR1 is SGHDN and CDR2 is FVKESK. The CDR3 spans 14 residues. The CDR3 sequence: CASTRAGMNTEAFF. In DNA, the CDR3 is TGTGCCAGTACCCGGGCAGGTATGAACACTGAAGCTTTCTTT.

This clonotype was detected a few times. J is TRBJ1-2 and V is TRBV20-1, with a possible D match to TRBD1 (6 bases). V dropped 2 bases and J dropped 5 bases, with 12 bases sitting between them. Germline V lookup: CDR1 DFQATT, CDR2 SNEGSKA (reference sequence). The CDR3 has 13 residues. The DNA of the CDR3 is TGCAGTGCTAGATACAGGGTGTTATATGGCTACACCTTC. Translating it yields CSARYRVLYGYTF.

V usage is TRBV3-1 and J usage is TRBJ2-1, with D perhaps matching TRBD2 (6 bases). Trimming took 4 bases from V and 14 from J, leaving 15 bases between them. Germline V CDR1 and CDR2: LGHDT, YNNKEL (reference sequence). The CDR3 contains 12 residues. The CDR3: CASSPQGLLKFF. In DNA form, the CDR3 reads TGTGCCAGCAGCCCTCAGGGACTCTTGAAGTTCTTC.

This clonotype has just one count. The chain links TRBV9 to TRBJ2-3; the D gene is possibly TRBD2 (6 bases). Germline CDR1 reads SGDLS; CDR2 reads YYNGEE. Trimming took 6 bases from V and 7 from J, leaving 18 bases between them. The CDR3 extends over 14 amino acids. In DNA, the CDR3 is TGTGCCAGCAACCAGGGACTCCCCTCATATACGCAGTATTTT. It specifies CASNQGLPSYTQYF. Based on the CDR3 plus reference TRBV9 and TRBJ2-3, the full variable domain is DSGVTQTPKHLITATGQRVTLRCSPRSGDLSVYWYQQSLDQGLQFLIQYYNGEERAKGNILERFSAQQFPDLHSELNLSSLELGDSALYFCASNQGLPSYTQYFGPGTRLTVL.

The DNA of the CDR3 is TGTGCCAGCAGCTTAGATCCTAGGGGGCATGGCTACACCTTC. This translates into CASSLDPRGHGYTF. V is TRBV7-9 and J is TRBJ1-2, with 7 bases identical to TRBD1. The CDR3 spans 14 residues. V was pared by 1 base and J by 6 bases, with 5 bases of the junction left unmatched. Per the germline V gene, CDR1 is SEHNR and CDR2 is FQNEAQ (reference sequence).

V usage is TRBV7-2 and J usage is TRBJ2-3, with D tentatively TRBD1 or TRBD2 (5 bases each). CDR3 size: 12 residues. Germline CDR1 and CDR2: SGHTA and FQGNSA. V was pared by 5 bases and J by 6 bases, with 9 bases between. CDR3 bases: TGTGCCAGCAGCCTTTGGGGGGATACGCAGTATTTT. Protein product: CASSLWGDTQYF.

The chain carries TRBV27 and TRBJ1-2; no clear D. V gave up 3 bases and J gave up 5 bases, with 10 bases separating them. Germline CDR1 is MNHEY and CDR2 is SMNVEV (reference sequence). The CDR3 has 13 amino acids. CDR3 amino acids: CASSFGLSYGYTF. The CDR3 coding sequence is TGTGCCAGCAGTTTTGGCCTATCTTATGGCTACACCTTC.

A few counts support this clonotype. The chain carries TRBV7-3 and TRBJ2-5; the match to TRBD2 covers 13 bases. The germline CDR1 and CDR2 sequences are SGHTA and FQGTGA. This CDR3 has 15 amino acids. J gave up 9 bases and V 0 bases, and 4 bases lay outside the gene matches. CDR3 amino acids: CASSLTGTSGVPQYF. The CDR3 DNA reads as TGTGCCAGCAGCTTAACGGGGACTAGCGGGGTTCCCCAGTACTTC.

The chain joins TRBV4-1 to TRBJ2-7; no clear D. CDR3 length equals 14 residues. The V gene's germline CDR1 is MGHRA and CDR2 YSYEKL. Trimming cost V 1 base and J 1 base, with 8 bases left between them. CDR3 sequence: CASSQVTASYEQYF. In nucleotides, the CDR3 is TGCGCCAGCAGCCAAGTAACGGCTTCCTACGAGCAGTACTTC.

This clonotype was picked up a small number of times. The chain joins TRBV12-3 or TRBV12-4 to TRBJ2-4; TRBD2 matches 11 bases. CDR3 length: 16 amino acids. The V and J ends lost 3 bases and 3 bases, in that order; junction bases with no gene match: 4. In DNA, the CDR3 is TGTGCCAGCAGTTTCGCCGGACTAGCGGGCAAAAACATTCAGTACTTC. Translating it yields CASSFAGLAGKNIQYF.

This clonotype was counted a single time. This chain joins TRBV7-8 and TRBJ2-1; perhaps TRBD2 as D (7 bases). This CDR3 is built from 13 residues. V lost 10 bases and J lost 7, with 17 bases in between. Germline V gene sequence: CDR1 SGHVS, CDR2 FQNEAQ. The CDR3 is CATIRGGQNEQFF. The CDR3 DNA sequence: TGTGCCACCATAAGGGGGGGCCAAAATGAGCAGTTCTTC.

A few counts support this clonotype. V and J are TRBV4-1 and TRBJ2-7; 9 nucleotides match TRBD1. The CDR3 length is 16 residues. With 4 bases clipped from V and 2 bases from J, the junction kept 9 bases outside the gene matches. CDR1 and CDR2 (germline): MGHRA, YSYEKL. Written as DNA, the CDR3 is TGCGCCAGCAGCCGGGGTACGGGACAGGGAGCCTACGAGCAGTACTTC. Its translation is CASSRGTGQGAYEQYF.

The chain is built from TRBV19 and TRBJ2-3, with 7 bases lining up with TRBD1. V was pared by 4 bases and J by 2 bases, with 6 bases of the junction left unmatched. Per germline, CDR1 LNHDA and CDR2 SQIVND (reference sequence). This CDR3 region has 15 residues. The CDR3 DNA reads as TGTGCCAGTAGTACCGGGACAGCACACACAGATACGCAGTATTTT. It yields the protein CASSTGTAHTDTQYF. Full variable domain (remainder filled in from reference TRBV19 and TRBJ2-3): DGGITQSPKYLFRKEGQNVTLSCEQNLNHDAMYWYRQDPGQGLRLIYYSQIVNDFQKGDIAEGYSVSREKKESFPLTVTSAQKNPTAFYLCASSTGTAHTDTQYFGPGTRLTVL.

The sample holds a few counts of this clonotype. V usage is TRBV7-3 and J usage is TRBJ2-2, with 13 bases matching TRBD2. This CDR3 is 17 amino acids long. V shed 5 bases and J 1 base; nucleotides not matched to a gene: 4. From germline, CDR1 is SGHTA and CDR2 FQGTGA. CDR3 coding DNA: TGTGCCAGCAGCCCCGGACTAGCGGGGGTGAACACCGGGGAGCTGTTTTTT. Translation: CASSPGLAGVNTGELFF.

This chain joins TRBV7-9 and TRBJ2-3; D is perhaps TRBD1 (5 bases). Germline V CDR1 and CDR2: SEHNR, FQNEAQ (reference sequence). The CDR3 totals 15 residues. The V end was cut by 5 bases, the J end by 3 bases, with 15 bases between. CDR3 loop: CASSPGAVRTDTQYF. The DNA for the CDR3 is TGTGCCAGCAGCCCTGGGGCCGTAAGGACAGATACGCAGTATTTT.

Only a few counts were recorded for this clonotype. The chain couples TRBV9 to TRBJ2-3; D is uncertain. Per germline, CDR1 SGDLS and CDR2 YYNGEE. The length of the CDR3 is 15 residues. V lost 0 bases to trimming and J lost 4 bases, with 12 bases between them. In DNA, the CDR3 is TGTGCCAGCAGCGTAGGGGGTGGAAGACCAGATACGCAGTATTTT. This codes for CASSVGGGRPDTQYF.

This clonotype has just a few counts. The chain uses TRBV5-5 and TRBJ2-5; TRBD1 agrees at 10 bases. The CDR3 sequence is 15 residues long. Looked up from germline, CDR1 is SGHKS and CDR2 is YYEKEE (reference sequence). Trimming took 4 bases from V and 5 from J; bases not matched to a gene: 8. The CDR3: CASSPVGQGVETQYF. Here the CDR3 DNA reads TGTGCCAGCAGCCCAGTAGGACAGGGGGTGGAGACCCAGTACTTC.

This clonotype was seen a handful of times. The J gene is TRBJ2-5, the V gene TRBV27; no clear D. The ends were cut back, 5 bases at V and 4 bases at J, with 11 bases in the middle. Germline V gene lookup returns CDR1 MNHEY and CDR2 SMNVEV (reference sequence). CDR3 size: 13 residues. The CDR3 DNA is TGTGCCAGCAGTCCACGGCCAGGAGAGACCCAGTACTTC. It codes for CASSPRPGETQYF.

In this sample, this clonotype turned up a few times. The chain recombines TRBV5-5 with TRBJ2-1, with D possibly TRBD1 on 6 matching bases. The CDR3 is 17 residues long. Trimming cost V 3 bases and J 2 bases, with 18 bases left between them. Germline CDR1 is SGHKS and CDR2 is YYEKEE (reference sequence). The DNA of the CDR3 is TGTGCCAGCAGCTATGACCCCCGGGACACCACCTACAATGAGCAGTTCTTC. It yields the protein CASSYDPRDTTYNEQFF.

This clonotype was seen more than once but under ten times. The V call is TRBV9, the J call TRBJ1-2; TRBD1 agrees at 12 bases. Per germline, CDR1 SGDLS and CDR2 YYNGEE. V lost 3 bases to trimming and J lost 3 bases; unmatched junction nucleotides: 9. The CDR3 consists of 17 residues. CDR3 in amino acids: CASSAPRDRGLHYGYTF. The CDR3 DNA is TGTGCCAGCAGCGCCCCCCGGGACAGGGGGCTGCACTATGGCTACACCTTC.